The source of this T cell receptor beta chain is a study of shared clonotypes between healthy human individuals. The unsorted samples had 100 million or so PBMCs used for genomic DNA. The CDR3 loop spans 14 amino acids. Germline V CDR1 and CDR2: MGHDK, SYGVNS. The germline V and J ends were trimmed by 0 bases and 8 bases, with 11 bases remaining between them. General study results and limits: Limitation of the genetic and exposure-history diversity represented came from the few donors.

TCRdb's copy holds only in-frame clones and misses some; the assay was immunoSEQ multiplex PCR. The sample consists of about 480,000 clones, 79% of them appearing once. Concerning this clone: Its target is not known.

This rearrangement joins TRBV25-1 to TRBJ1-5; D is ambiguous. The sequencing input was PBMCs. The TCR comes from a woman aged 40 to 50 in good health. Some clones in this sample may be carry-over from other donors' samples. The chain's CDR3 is CASSEYGGWEPQHF. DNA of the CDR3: TGTGCCAGCAGTGAATATGGCGGTTGGGAGCCCCAGCATTTT.